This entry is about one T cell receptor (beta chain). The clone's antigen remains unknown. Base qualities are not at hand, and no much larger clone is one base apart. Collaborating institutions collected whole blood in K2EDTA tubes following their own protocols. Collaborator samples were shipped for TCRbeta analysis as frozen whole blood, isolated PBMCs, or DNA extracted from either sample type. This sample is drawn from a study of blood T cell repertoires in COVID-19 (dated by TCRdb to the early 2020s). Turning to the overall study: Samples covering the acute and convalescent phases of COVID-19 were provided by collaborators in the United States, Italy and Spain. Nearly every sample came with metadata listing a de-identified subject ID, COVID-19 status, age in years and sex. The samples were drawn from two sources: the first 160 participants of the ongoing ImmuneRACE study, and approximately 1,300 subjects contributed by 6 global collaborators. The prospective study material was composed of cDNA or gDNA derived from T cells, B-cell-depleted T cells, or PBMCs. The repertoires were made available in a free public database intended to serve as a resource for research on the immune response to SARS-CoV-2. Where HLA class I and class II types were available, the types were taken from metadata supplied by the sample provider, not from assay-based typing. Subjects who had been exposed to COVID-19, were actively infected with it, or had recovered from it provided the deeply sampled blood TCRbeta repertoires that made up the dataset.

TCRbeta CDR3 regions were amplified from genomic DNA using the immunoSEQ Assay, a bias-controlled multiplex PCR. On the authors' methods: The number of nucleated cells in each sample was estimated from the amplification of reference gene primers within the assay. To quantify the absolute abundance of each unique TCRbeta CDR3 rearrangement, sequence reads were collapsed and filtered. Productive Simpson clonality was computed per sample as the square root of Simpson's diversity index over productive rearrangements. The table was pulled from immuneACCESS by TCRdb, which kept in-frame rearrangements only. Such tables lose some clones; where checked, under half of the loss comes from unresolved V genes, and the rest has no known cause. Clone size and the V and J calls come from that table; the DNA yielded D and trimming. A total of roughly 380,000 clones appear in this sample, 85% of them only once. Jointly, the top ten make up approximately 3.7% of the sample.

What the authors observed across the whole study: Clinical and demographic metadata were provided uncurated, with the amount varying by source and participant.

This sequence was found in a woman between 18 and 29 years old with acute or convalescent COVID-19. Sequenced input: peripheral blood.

The DNA sequence reads TGTGCCAGCAGTCCATCCGGGGAAAACATTCAGTACTTC. This gives the protein CASSPSGENIQYF. The V and J segments used are TRBV28 and TRBJ2-4; TRBD2 is possibly the D segment (5 matching bases). The cysteine opens and the phenylalanine closes a CDR3 of 13 amino acids. Only CDR3 DNA is held: 39 bases, read in frame from base 1. From the germline V gene, CDR1 is MDHEN and CDR2 is SYDVKM. Between the V and J ends, shortened by 5 bases and 5 bases respectively, the junction contains 10 bases.